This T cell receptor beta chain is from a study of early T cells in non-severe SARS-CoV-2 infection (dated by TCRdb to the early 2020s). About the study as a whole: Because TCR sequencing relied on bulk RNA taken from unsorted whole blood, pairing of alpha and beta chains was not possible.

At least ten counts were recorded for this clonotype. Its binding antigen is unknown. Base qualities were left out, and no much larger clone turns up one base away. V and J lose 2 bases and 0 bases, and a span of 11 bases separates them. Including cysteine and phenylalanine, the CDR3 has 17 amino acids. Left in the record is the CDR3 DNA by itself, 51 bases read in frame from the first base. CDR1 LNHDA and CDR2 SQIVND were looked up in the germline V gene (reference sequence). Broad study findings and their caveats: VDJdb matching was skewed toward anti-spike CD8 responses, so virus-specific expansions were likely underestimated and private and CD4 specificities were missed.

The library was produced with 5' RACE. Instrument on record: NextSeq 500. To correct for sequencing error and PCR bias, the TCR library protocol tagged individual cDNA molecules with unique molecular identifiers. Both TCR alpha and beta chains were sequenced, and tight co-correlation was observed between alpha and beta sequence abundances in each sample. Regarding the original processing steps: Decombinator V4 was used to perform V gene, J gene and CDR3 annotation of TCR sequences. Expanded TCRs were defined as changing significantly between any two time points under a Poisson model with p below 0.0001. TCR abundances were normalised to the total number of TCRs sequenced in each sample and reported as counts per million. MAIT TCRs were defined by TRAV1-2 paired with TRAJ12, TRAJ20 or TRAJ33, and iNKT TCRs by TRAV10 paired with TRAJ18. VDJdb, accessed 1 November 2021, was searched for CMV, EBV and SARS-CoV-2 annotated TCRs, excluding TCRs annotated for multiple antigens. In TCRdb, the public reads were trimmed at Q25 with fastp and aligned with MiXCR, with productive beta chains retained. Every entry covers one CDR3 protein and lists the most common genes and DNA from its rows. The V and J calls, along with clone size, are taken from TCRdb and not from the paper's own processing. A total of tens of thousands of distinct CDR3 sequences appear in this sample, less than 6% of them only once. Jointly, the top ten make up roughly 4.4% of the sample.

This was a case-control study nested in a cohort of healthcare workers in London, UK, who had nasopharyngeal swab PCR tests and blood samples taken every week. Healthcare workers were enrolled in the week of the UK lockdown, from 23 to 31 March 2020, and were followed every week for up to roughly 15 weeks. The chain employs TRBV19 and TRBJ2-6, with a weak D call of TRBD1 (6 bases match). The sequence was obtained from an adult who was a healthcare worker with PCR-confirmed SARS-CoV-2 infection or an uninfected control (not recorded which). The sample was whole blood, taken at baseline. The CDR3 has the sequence CASSIMGQHSGANVLTF. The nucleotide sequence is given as TGTGCCAGTAGTATAATGGGACAACACTCTGGGGCCAACGTCCTGACTTTC.